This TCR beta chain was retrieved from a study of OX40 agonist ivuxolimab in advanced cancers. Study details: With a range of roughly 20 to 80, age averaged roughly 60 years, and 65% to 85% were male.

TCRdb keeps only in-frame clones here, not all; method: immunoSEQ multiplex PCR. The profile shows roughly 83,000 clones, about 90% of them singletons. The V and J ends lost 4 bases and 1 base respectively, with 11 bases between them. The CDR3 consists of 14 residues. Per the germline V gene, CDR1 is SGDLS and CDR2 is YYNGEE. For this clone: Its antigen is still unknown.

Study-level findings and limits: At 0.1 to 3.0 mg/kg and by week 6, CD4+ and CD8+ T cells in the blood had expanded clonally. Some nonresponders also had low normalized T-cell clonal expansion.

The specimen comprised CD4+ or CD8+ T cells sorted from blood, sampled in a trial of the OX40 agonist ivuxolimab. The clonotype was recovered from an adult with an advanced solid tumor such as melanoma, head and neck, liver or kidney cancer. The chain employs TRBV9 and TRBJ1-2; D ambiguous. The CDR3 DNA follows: TGTGCCAGCAGCTCTAGTCCGAATAACTATGGCTACACCTTC. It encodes CASSSSPNNYGYTF.